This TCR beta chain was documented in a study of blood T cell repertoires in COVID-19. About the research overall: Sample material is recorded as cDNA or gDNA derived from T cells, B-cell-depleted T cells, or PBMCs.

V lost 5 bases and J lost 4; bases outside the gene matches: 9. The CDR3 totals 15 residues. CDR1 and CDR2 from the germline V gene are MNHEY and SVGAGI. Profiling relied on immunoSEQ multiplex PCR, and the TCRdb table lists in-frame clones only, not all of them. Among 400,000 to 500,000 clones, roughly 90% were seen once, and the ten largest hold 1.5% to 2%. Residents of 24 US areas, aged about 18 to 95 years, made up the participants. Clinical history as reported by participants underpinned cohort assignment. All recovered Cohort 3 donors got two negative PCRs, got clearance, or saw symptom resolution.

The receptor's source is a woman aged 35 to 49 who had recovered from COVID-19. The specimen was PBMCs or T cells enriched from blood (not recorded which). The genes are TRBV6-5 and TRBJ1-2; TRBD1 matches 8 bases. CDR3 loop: CASSRTGRRSYGYTF. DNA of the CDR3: TGTGCCAGCAGTAGGACAGGGAGACGTAGCTATGGCTACACCTTC.